Below are 12 T cell receptor beta chains sequenced from a single sample in a study of blood T cells in healthy people across ages (dated by TCRdb to 2014 to 2015). The protocol used for the library was 5' RACE. The sequencing machine was an Illumina HiSeq 2500. The second PCR ran for roughly 7 to 12 cycles and used a J-beta primer mix along with a sample-barcoded 5' primer. The public reads were run again by TCRdb, first through fastp at Q25 and then through MiXCR, and only productive beta chains were kept. Rows are unified per CDR3 protein, each entry keeping the most common DNA and genes. The sample has hundreds of thousands of distinct CDR3 sequences on record, roughly 50% of them singletons. The ten largest make up roughly 37% of the sample. The source material was blood. The receptor source for this set is an elderly man in good health.

The V and J genes are TRBV5-1 and TRBJ2-2; D not resolved. V lost 4 bases to trimming and J lost 3 bases, with 13 bases between them. This CDR3 has 15 residues. CDR1 and CDR2 (germline): SGHRS, YFSETQ. CDR3: CASSINGLDTGELFF. DNA of the CDR3: TGCGCCAGCAGCATAAACGGCCTTGACACCGGGGAGCTGTTTTTT.

This clonotype was detected a few times. V is TRBV7-8 and J is TRBJ2-5; D is uncertain. Trimming left V 6 bases short and J 5 bases short, with 10 bases between. CDR1 SGHVS and CDR2 FQNEAQ come from the germline V gene. The CDR3 covers 12 residues. The CDR3 loop reads CASSPPSETQYF. The CDR3 DNA sequence: TGTGCCAGCAGTCCGCCGTCCGAGACCCAGTACTTC.

The chain joins TRBV5-1 to TRBJ2-3; TRBD2 agrees at 10 bases. Germline V gene lookup returns CDR1 SGHRS and CDR2 YFSETQ. The ends lost 4 bases at V and 0 bases at J; junction bases unmatched: 5. The CDR3 runs to 16 residues. The CDR3 reads CASSTLAGSSTDTQYF. The CDR3, as DNA: TGCGCCAGCAGCACACTAGCGGGAAGTAGCACAGATACGCAGTATTTT. The entire variable domain, with the rest obtained from reference TRBV5-1 and TRBJ2-3, is as follows: KAGVTQTPRYLIKTRGQQVTLSCSPISGHRSVSWYQQTPGQGLQFLFEYFSETQRNKGNFPGRFSGRQFSNSRSEMNVSTLELGDSALYLCASSTLAGSSTDTQYFGPGTRLTVL.

This clonotype was counted between two and nine times. The CDR3 bases are TGTGCCACCAGCAGAGCGGGCGGGAGAATTAGGTCAAATGAGCAGTTCTTC. Protein: CATSRAGGRIRSNEQFF. The rearrangement links TRBV15 to TRBJ2-1; TRBD2 aligns across 7 bases. The CDR3 is 17 amino acids. V shed 1 base, J shed 7 bases, and the junction held 13 bases outside the gene matches. The germline CDR1 and CDR2 sequences are LNHNV and YYDKDF (reference sequence).

This chain links TRBV6-5 with TRBJ2-1; 8 bases are shared with TRBD1. The CDR3 runs 17 residues. Germline-derived CDR1 and CDR2 are MNHEY and SVGAGI. V lost 1 base and J lost 1; bases outside the gene matches: 6. The CDR3: CASSYFDRGPSYNEQFF. The CDR3, as DNA: TGTGCCAGCAGTTACTTCGACAGGGGCCCATCCTACAATGAGCAGTTCTTC.

For the CDR3, the DNA is TGCAGTGCCCCGACTATGGGGAACTCCTACGAGCAGTACTTC. Residues: CSAPTMGNSYEQYF. V gene TRBV20-1 combines with J gene TRBJ2-7; perhaps TRBD2 as D (5 bases). Germline CDR1 DFQATT, CDR2 SNEGSKA (reference sequence). The CDR3 contains 14 residues. V dropped 6 bases and J dropped 0 bases, with 15 bases sitting between them.

This clonotype has more than one count but fewer than ten. The chain couples TRBV6-1 to TRBJ2-3; 7 bases line up with TRBD1. CDR1 is MNHNS and CDR2 is SASEGT in the germline V gene. With V trimmed by 6 bases and J by 4 bases, 7 bases remained unmatched. The CDR3 totals 14 residues. CDR3 in amino acids: CASSYNGQADTQYF. The CDR3 region has the DNA TGTGCCAGCAGCTATAACGGACAGGCAGATACGCAGTATTTT.

The V and J genes are TRBV19 and TRBJ2-1, with a tentative D call TRBD1 (6 bases). The CDR3 has 13 amino acids. Deletions cut 11 bases from V and 5 bases from J, with 16 bases between. The germline gives CDR1 LNHDA, CDR2 SQIVND (reference sequence). The CDR3 loop reads CARPQGTNNEQFF. The CDR3 bases are TGTGCCCGTCCACAGGGTACAAACAATGAGCAGTTCTTC.

This clonotype was observed a handful of times. The rearrangement links TRBV10-3 to TRBJ2-1, with 9 bases aligning to TRBD1. This CDR3 comprises 15 residues. The germline V gene encodes CDR1 ENHRY and CDR2 SYGVKD. J lost 2 bases, V lost 3 bases, and 2 bases had no gene match. CDR3 in DNA: TGTGCCATCAGTGAAACAGGGGGCGCCTACAATGAGCAGTTCTTC. Its translation: CAISETGGAYNEQFF.

The table lists this clonotype with a few counts. The rearrangement uses TRBV20-1 and TRBJ2-7; D gene ambiguous. Between the trimmed V and J ends, which lost 2 bases and 0 bases, there was a span of 8 bases. The germline gives CDR1 DFQATT, CDR2 SNEGSKA (reference sequence). The CDR3 sequence is 13 residues long. CDR3 sequence reads: CSARQRSSYEQYF. DNA for the CDR3: TGCAGTGCTAGACAGCGAAGCTCCTACGAGCAGTACTTC.

V and J are TRBV20-1 and TRBJ1-4; D perhaps matches TRBD1 (6 bases). V was pared by 3 bases and J by 4 bases, with 18 bases between. This CDR3 spans 16 amino acids. Germline V gene sequence: CDR1 DFQATT, CDR2 SNEGSKA (reference sequence). The CDR3 bases are TGCAGTGCTAGGATTCCTGTTAGACAGGATAATGAAAAACTGTTTTTT. It specifies CSARIPVRQDNEKLFF.

V and J are TRBV29-1 and TRBJ2-4, with D perhaps TRBD1 or TRBD2 (5 bases each). The J call may be wrong; the DNA end is better matched by TRBJ2-5. Germline assignment: CDR1 SQVTM and CDR2 ANQGSEA. The CDR3 covers 15 residues. CDR3 amino acids: CSVLRDPSVGETQYF. DNA of the CDR3: TGCAGCGTCCTCCGGGACCCGTCGGTTGGAGAGACCCAGTACTTC.